This T cell receptor (beta chain) is drawn from a study of T cell clonotyping in hematopoietic cell transplantation. Time point specified: recipient sample about 28 days before transplant, after cytoreduction. The CDR3 is made up of 12 amino acids. Trimming took 0 bases from V and 8 from J, leaving 7 bases between them. Germline CDR1 is MNHNY and CDR2 is SVGAGI (reference sequence). Findings of the study overall: Few recipient clonotypes overlapped donors; over 95% were de novo at given depth.

Clones were sequenced by immunoSEQ multiplex PCR, and TCRdb holds only the in-frame ones, with some missing. The table lists tens of thousands of clones, roughly 82% of them singletons. Turning to this clone: Its antigen remains unidentified.

V gene TRBV6-6 combines with J gene TRBJ1-2; tentative D call: TRBD1 (5 bases). The sequenced sample was peripheral blood mononuclear cells, obtained before stem cell transplant. The receptor comes from an older woman with acute myeloid leukemia. Some clones in this sample may be carry-over from other donors' samples. CDR3 bases: TGTGCCAGCAGTTACTCGGGGGACGGCTACACCTTC. Translation: CASSYSGDGYTF.